This TCR beta chain was retrieved from a study of CD8 T cells in ankylosing spondylitis. TCRdb recomputed calls from the 5' RACE reads with MiXCR, one row per CDR3 protein. Here the sample spans hundreds of thousands of distinct CDR3 sequences, around 19% being singletons. Remarks on this clonotype: The antigen is unknown.

This CDR3 is built from 13 residues. Trimming took off 10 bases at V and 7 bases at J, with 17 bases between the two ends. The study, taken as a whole, reports: A motif of 8 or 9 highly homologous TCR beta variants was seen as apparently characteristic of ankylosing spondylitis blood.

This chain joins TRBV12-3 or TRBV12-4 and TRBJ2-1; D is perhaps TRBD2 (5 bases). The source material was blood, either unsorted or a sorted T cell fraction (not recorded which). The origin of this receptor is a male donor with ankylosing spondylitis. The CDR3 bases are TGTGCCACCGGTTGGGGAGTGGGGAATGAGCAGTTCTTC. This encodes CATGWGVGNEQFF.